Presented here are 7 T cell receptor beta chains from one specimen sequenced in a study of human T cells and chemical hapten exposure. Specified time point: patch test 3, about 24 weeks after DPC sensitization. Described treatment: therapeutic diphenylcyclopropenone sensitization with weekly scalp DPC. TCRdb passed the RACE reads through MiXCR, listing each CDR3 protein once. The table includes around 150,000 distinct CDR3 sequences, about a quarter detected once. This material consisted of whole blood, taken in connection with sensitization to the hapten diphenylcyclopropenone (DPC). These receptors came from a woman younger than 30 with alopecia areata. Some clones in this sample may be carry-over from other donors' samples.

This clonotype has more than one count but fewer than ten. DNA for the CDR3: TGCAGCGTTGTTGGGTACTTGGACACTGAAGCTTTCTTT. It encodes CSVVGYLDTEAFF. V gene TRBV29-1 combines with J gene TRBJ1-1; D gene uncertain. The CDR3 sequence is 13 residues long. V dropped 4 bases and J dropped 3 bases, with 12 bases sitting between them. Germline V lookup: CDR1 SQVTM, CDR2 ANQGSEA. The full variable domain, with the rest looked up from reference TRBV29-1 and TRBJ1-1, is SAVISQKPSRDICQRGTSLTIQCQVDSQVTMMFWYRQQPGQSLTLIATANQGSEATYESGFVIDKFPISRPNLTFSTLTVSNMSPEDSSIYLCSVVGYLDTEAFFGQGTRLTVV.

This clonotype has a handful of counts. This chain links TRBV6-2 or TRBV6-3 with TRBJ1-2; D ambiguous. The CDR3 covers 12 residues. Looked up from germline, CDR1 is MNHEY and CDR2 is SVGEGT. V lost 3 bases to trimming and J lost 8 bases, with 10 bases between them. The CDR3 coding sequence is TGTGCCAGCAGTTATTTGGGAAGAGGCTACACCTTC. Translating gives CASSYLGRGYTF.

This clonotype turned up a few times. The DNA for the CDR3 is TGCAGCGTTGAAGGCTTGGGGTCCTACGAGCAGTACTTC. Translated: CSVEGLGSYEQYF. The chain joins TRBV29-1 to TRBJ2-7; D unresolved. The CDR3 is 13 residues long. V was clipped by 1 base and J by 1 base, with 8 bases between them. CDR1 is SQVTM, CDR2 ANQGSEA, per germline.

This clonotype appeared a few times. The gene calls are TRBV7-2 and TRBJ2-5; tentative D call: TRBD2 (6 bases). Trimming left V 1 base short and J 4 bases short, with 10 bases between. Germline lookup yields CDR1 SGHTA and CDR2 FQGNSA. CDR3 length equals 14 residues. CDR3 sequence reads: CASSLGGAGETQYF. The CDR3 DNA is TGTGCCAGCAGCTTAGGCGGGGCGGGAGAGACCCAGTACTTC.

This clonotype was counted only a few times. The chain uses TRBV7-9 and TRBJ2-3; D ambiguous. The germline V and J ends were trimmed by 5 bases and 0 bases, with 24 bases remaining between them. The germline V gene has CDR1 SEHNR and CDR2 FQNEAQ (reference sequence). The CDR3 contains 19 residues. The CDR3 nucleotides read TGTGCCAGCAGCACCGAAAAAGAGGTCCCGCCCAGAAGCACAGATACGCAGTATTTT. The encoded protein is CASSTEKEVPPRSTDTQYF.

The chain recombines TRBV9 with TRBJ2-1; 8 bases fit TRBD2. From germline, CDR1 is SGDLS and CDR2 YYNGEE. The ends lost 2 bases at V and 7 bases at J; junction bases unmatched: 8. This CDR3 spans 15 amino acids. The CDR3 bases are TGTGCCAGCAGCGTGTCGGGAGGGCCGTTTAATGAGCAGTTCTTC. Its translation is CASSVSGGPFNEQFF.

This clonotype was observed a few times. The chain combines TRBV25-1 with TRBJ2-2; D is unresolved. Per the germline V gene, CDR1 is MGHDK and CDR2 is SYGVNS. The CDR3 runs 14 residues. Trimming removed 5 bases at V and 4 bases at J, with 11 bases between. The CDR3 spells CASSKNQVTGELFF. DNA for the CDR3: TGTGCCAGCAGTAAAAATCAGGTCACCGGGGAGCTGTTTTTT.